The present entry profiles one T cell receptor (beta chain) with its context. Its antigen remains unidentified. This record comes from a study of T cell repertoires in cytomegalovirus infection. Study-wide background: CMV infection plus the matching HLA type was flagged by public TCR beta signatures.

This CDR3 is built from 18 residues. Losses at the gene ends were 2 bases for V and 2 bases for J; bases not matched to a gene: 10. Germline-derived CDR1 and CDR2 are MNHEY and SVGEGT. Findings of the study overall: Totalled public TCR beta family frequency picked out people who carried CMV plus the relevant HLA. Dominating the ex vivo response were HLA-C-restricted CMV-specific TCR beta clonotypes.

TCRdb used MiXCR to reprocess the reads, holding one entry per CDR3 protein. The repertoire has over 250,000 distinct CDR3 sequences, 20% to 25% of them found once; the top ten carry approximately 20%. The starting material was cultured PBMCs, obtained from culture after CMV antigen stimulation. V and J are TRBV6-2 or TRBV6-3 and TRBJ2-2; TRBD1 aligns across 8 bases. This sequence originates from a human donor in good health (CMV status not recorded). Some clones in this sample may be carry-over from other donors' samples. Here the CDR3 reads CASSYLRRQGLNTGELFF. The CDR3 bases are TGTGCCAGCAGTTACCTGAGAAGACAGGGGCTCAACACCGGGGAGCTGTTTTTT.